Each of the 25 T cell receptor beta chains below was sequenced from the same sample in a study of blood T cell repertoires in COVID-19. The repertoire was sequenced with immunoSEQ multiplex PCR; TCRdb's copy has only in-frame clones and lacks some. The data hold about 160,000 clones, with around 92% observed a single time. Material for sequencing was peripheral blood. Every receptor here comes from a man in his thirties or forties with COVID-19, enrolled during active disease.

This chain connects TRBV5-6 to TRBJ1-3, with 8 bases aligning to TRBD1. Germline assignment: CDR1 SGHDT and CDR2 YYEEEE. Trimming at V came to 4 bases and at J to 0 bases, leaving 15 bases not matched to a gene. The CDR3 spans 19 residues. The CDR3 sequence: CASSVDGQGLFHSGNTIYF. The CDR3 region has the DNA TGTGCCAGCAGCGTAGATGGACAGGGCCTATTTCACTCTGGAAACACCATATATTTT.

V and J are TRBV6-5 and TRBJ1-4, with 7 nucleotides matching TRBD1. Trimming removed 4 bases from V and 8 bases from J; junction bases left unmatched: 7. The CDR3 is 14 residues long. The germline V gene has CDR1 MNHEY and CDR2 SVGAGI. The CDR3 sequence: CASSFKTGREKLFF. CDR3 in DNA: TGTGCCAGCAGTTTCAAGACAGGGCGAGAAAAACTGTTTTTT.

The rearrangement joins TRBV4-2 to TRBJ2-2, with a tentative D call TRBD1 (6 bases). The V gene lost 3 bases and the J gene lost 2 bases, with 16 bases spanning the gap. CDR1 and CDR2 (germline): LGHNA, YNFKEQ. The CDR3 totals 17 residues. The CDR3 DNA follows: TGTGCCAGCAGCCACCGGGACACCGATTTTAACACCGGGGAGCTGTTTTTT. As protein: CASSHRDTDFNTGELFF.

The chain uses TRBV4-1 and TRBJ1-2; 10 bases fit TRBD1. Germline V CDR1 and CDR2: MGHRA, YSYEKL. CDR3 length: 15 amino acids. With V trimmed by 1 base and J by 4 bases, 3 bases remained unmatched. CDR3 coding DNA: TGCGCCAGCAGCCAAGTCCGGGACAGGGGCTATGGCTACACCTTC. Amino acids: CASSQVRDRGYGYTF.

V usage is TRBV5-1 and J usage is TRBJ2-3; possibly TRBD1 for D (6 bases). The CDR3 is made up of 16 amino acids. The V end lost 4 bases, the J end lost 5 bases, and 20 bases lay between the germline ends. CDR1 SGHRS and CDR2 YFSETQ come from the germline V gene. This CDR3 reads CASSQGISSPVDTQYF. CDR3 coding DNA: TGCGCCAGCAGCCAGGGGATTAGCAGTCCGGTAGATACGCAGTATTTT. Drawing the rest from reference TRBV5-1 and TRBJ2-3, the complete variable domain is KAGVTQTPRYLIKTRGQQVTLSCSPISGHRSVSWYQQTPGQGLQFLFEYFSETQRNKGNFPGRFSGRQFSNSRSEMNVSTLELGDSALYLCASSQGISSPVDTQYFGPGTRLTVL.

The chain carries TRBV11-1 and TRBJ2-1; TRBD1 is a possible D gene (6 bases). V lost 3 bases, J lost 9 bases, and 21 bases lay in between. From germline, CDR1 is SGHAT and CDR2 FQDESV (reference sequence). This CDR3 contains 16 residues. CDR3: CASSLGSSGHRSEQFF. In nucleotides, the CDR3 is TGTGCCAGCAGCTTGGGCAGTTCGGGACACCGGAGTGAGCAGTTCTTC.

This rearrangement joins TRBV29-1 to TRBJ2-3, with 13 bases fitting TRBD2. Germline trimming cut 8 bases from V and 2 bases from J; bases unmatched to any gene: 16. Germline V lookup: CDR1 SQVTM, CDR2 ANQGSEA. The CDR3 length is 18 residues. The CDR3 nucleotides read TGCAGCCTGAGCCCCGCGACTAGCGGGAGGTCATTCACAGATACGCAGTATTTT. Translated: CSLSPATSGRSFTDTQYF.

The chain couples TRBV28 to TRBJ1-2, with 7 nucleotides matching TRBD1. In germline, CDR1 is MDHEN, CDR2 SYDVKM. V trimming: 3 bases; J trimming: 1 base; junction bases outside the gene matches: 8. The CDR3 sequence is 16 residues long. CDR3 residues: CASSFLGTEINYGYTF. CDR3 nucleotides: TGTGCCAGCAGTTTTCTAGGGACAGAAATTAACTATGGCTACACCTTC.

The chain is built from TRBV10-1 and TRBJ2-4; TRBD2 matches at 7 bases. The V gene's germline CDR1 is WNHNN and CDR2 SYGVQD (reference sequence). The V and J ends lost 2 bases and 0 bases, in that order; junction bases with no gene match: 4. CDR3 length: 16 residues. The CDR3 region is CASSEGGLLAKNIQYF. The CDR3 DNA reads as TGCGCCAGCAGTGAGGGGGGACTATTAGCCAAAAACATTCAGTACTTC.

The CDR3 DNA is TGTGCCAGCCAAACAGTGCACCCCTACAATGAGCAGTTCTTC. Translated: CASQTVHPYNEQFF. V usage is TRBV28 and J usage is TRBJ2-1; D is undetermined. Trimming took off 8 bases at V and 2 bases at J, with 13 bases between the two ends. CDR1 and CDR2 (germline): MDHEN, SYDVKM. The CDR3 spans 14 residues.

The V call is TRBV18, the J call TRBJ2-7; tentatively, D is TRBD2 (6 bases). Trimming took 3 bases from V and 3 from J, leaving 12 bases between them. The V gene's germline CDR1 is KGHSH and CDR2 LQKENI. This CDR3 is 14 amino acids long. This CDR3 is CASSPNDGGYEQYF. CDR3 in DNA: TGTGCCAGCTCACCCAACGACGGGGGCTACGAGCAGTACTTC.

The gene calls are TRBV10-3 and TRBJ1-4, with 11 bases aligning to TRBD1. Germline loops: CDR1 ENHRY, CDR2 SYGVKD. With V trimmed by 3 bases and J by 8 bases, 5 bases remained unmatched. CDR3 length: 15 amino acids. The CDR3, as DNA: TGTGCCATCAGTGACCCGGGACAGGGGGAGGAAAAACTGTTTTTT. As protein: CAISDPGQGEEKLFF.

The chain has TRBV6-5 and TRBJ2-7; 10 bases align to TRBD1. The CDR3 is 14 residues long. From germline, CDR1 is MNHEY and CDR2 SVGAGI. With V trimmed by 0 bases and J by 4 bases, 0 bases remained unmatched. The CDR3 protein is CASSYSDRGYEQYF. For the CDR3, the DNA is TGTGCCAGCAGTTACTCGGACAGGGGGTACGAGCAGTACTTC.

This chain uses TRBV30 with TRBJ1-5; 11 bases match TRBD1. The CDR3 has 15 residues. The V segment lost 5 bases and the J segment 7 bases; nucleotides outside the gene matches: 10. The germline V gene encodes CDR1 GTSNPN and CDR2 SVGIG (reference sequence). CDR3 in amino acids: CAWGYGQGARQPQHF. CDR3 DNA sequence: TGTGCCTGGGGATACGGACAGGGGGCGAGGCAGCCCCAGCATTTT.

This clone was recorded once. V is TRBV5-1 and J is TRBJ2-1; TRBD1 might be the D (5 bases). Per germline, CDR1 SGHRS and CDR2 YFSETQ. CDR3 length equals 14 residues. Deletions cut 4 bases from V and 4 bases from J, with 12 bases between. CDR3 sequence reads: CASSPGWIYNEQFF. The CDR3 nucleotides are TGCGCCAGCAGCCCAGGGTGGATATACAATGAGCAGTTCTTC.

This chain joins TRBV7-9 and TRBJ1-2; tentatively, D is TRBD1 (6 bases). The V end lost 4 bases, the J end lost 2 bases, and 11 bases lay between the germline ends. The germline CDR1 and CDR2 sequences are SEHNR and FQNEAQ (reference sequence). This CDR3 is 14 amino acids long. CDR3 sequence reads: CASSSIGQNYGYTF. CDR3 nucleotides: TGTGCCAGCAGCTCGATTGGACAGAACTATGGCTACACCTTC.

The chain uses TRBV7-2 and TRBJ1-6; a possible D gene is TRBD1 (6 bases). The CDR3 totals 14 residues. In germline, CDR1 is SGHTA, CDR2 FQGNSA. The V end lost 4 bases, the J end lost 14 bases, and 18 bases lay between the germline ends. CDR3 region: CASSWGGRQATLHF. The CDR3 nucleotides are TGTGCCAGCAGCTGGGGGGGCAGGCAGGCCACCCTCCACTTT. Looking up the rest from reference TRBV7-2 and TRBJ1-6 gives the full variable domain: GAGVSQSPSNKVTEKGKDVELRCDPISGHTALYWYRQSLGQGLEFLIYFQGNSAPDKSGLPSDRFSAERTGGSVSTLTIQRTQQEDSAVYLCASSWGGRQATLHFGNGTRLTVT.

V is TRBV18 and J is TRBJ2-2; the D is unclear. CDR1 and CDR2 from the germline V gene are KGHSH and LQKENI. The ends were cut back, 0 bases at V and 4 bases at J, with 12 bases in the middle. This CDR3 has 16 residues. This CDR3 reads CASSPPSFRSTGELFF. The CDR3 nucleotides are TGTGCCAGCTCACCACCTTCATTTCGCAGCACCGGGGAGCTGTTTTTT.

The chain recombines TRBV10-3 with TRBJ1-5; tentatively, D is TRBD1 (5 bases). The CDR3 is 15 amino acids. CDR1 and CDR2 from the germline V gene are ENHRY and SYGVKD. Trimming removed 0 bases from V and 6 bases from J, with 12 bases in between. In DNA form, the CDR3 reads TGTGCCATCAGTGAGTCTATACAGGTGATTCAGCCCCAGCATTTT. Its translation is CAISESIQVIQPQHF.

This clone was observed a few times. The gene calls are TRBV9 and TRBJ1-1, with 7 bases aligning to TRBD1. V was pared by 0 bases and J by 7 bases, with 9 bases of the junction left unmatched. CDR1 and CDR2 from the germline V gene are SGDLS and YYNGEE. CDR3 length equals 15 residues. In DNA, the CDR3 is TGTGCCAGCAGCGTAGAGGCAGGGGGAAGTGGTGAAGCTTTCTTT. It specifies CASSVEAGGSGEAFF.

The chain is built from TRBV27 and TRBJ1-3; no definite D call. V shed 8 bases and J shed 2 bases, with 13 bases lying between them. The CDR3 runs to 14 residues. CDR1 and CDR2 (germline): MNHEY, SMNVEV (reference sequence). In DNA, the CDR3 is TGTGCCAGCGCGGAGACGCGGGCTGGAAACACCATATATTTT. This encodes CASAETRAGNTIYF.

V gene TRBV19 combines with J gene TRBJ1-4, with unresolved D. Germline V gene data show CDR1 as LNHDA and CDR2 as SQIVND (reference sequence). The CDR3 spans 15 residues. Trimming took off 1 base at V and 4 bases at J, with 10 bases between the two ends. The CDR3 loop reads CASSIGTVINEKLFF. The CDR3 DNA reads TGTGCCAGTAGTATAGGAACAGTGATTAATGAAAAACTGTTTTTT.

The chain is built from TRBV5-6 and TRBJ2-7; weak D call: TRBD1 (5 bases). The CDR3 loop spans 15 amino acids. Trimming took 0 bases from V and 4 from J, leaving 14 bases between them. CDR1 SGHDT and CDR2 YYEEEE come from the germline V gene. The CDR3 here is CASSLVSQGWYEQYF. The CDR3, as DNA: TGTGCCAGCAGCTTGGTTTCCCAGGGCTGGTACGAGCAGTACTTC. The full variable domain, rest sourced from reference TRBV5-6 and TRBJ2-7, is DAGVTQSPTHLIKTRGQQVTLRCSPKSGHDTVSWYQQALGQGPQFIFQYYEEEERQRGNFPDRFSGHQFPNYSSELNVNALLLGDSALYLCASSLVSQGWYEQYFGPGTRLTVT.

CDR3 amino acids: CASSYRGEQYF. The CDR3 DNA sequence: TGTGCCAGCAGTTACCGGGGGGAGCAGTACTTC. This sequence joins TRBV6-2 or TRBV6-3 and TRBJ2-7, with D maybe TRBD2 (6 bases). The CDR3 is 11 residues long. Germline V CDR1 and CDR2: MNHEY, SVGEGT. Trimming pared 2 bases from V and 7 bases from J, leaving 6 bases between.

The J gene is TRBJ2-7, the V gene TRBV27; TRBD1 is a possible D gene (6 bases). Germline loops: CDR1 MNHEY, CDR2 SMNVEV (reference sequence). V dropped 5 bases and J dropped 5 bases, with 16 bases sitting between them. The CDR3 length is 14 residues. The CDR3 reads CASSPQQGFNEQYF. CDR3 sequence (DNA): TGTGCCAGCAGTCCCCAACAGGGTTTCAACGAGCAGTACTTC.